This TCR beta chain appears in the sequencing data of a study of chemoradiotherapy in HPV16-positive cancers. Study-wide results and caveats: For HPV16-positive patients, expanding HPV-responsive T cells associated with longer recurrence-free survival. Candidate HPV-specific clones and E7-related TCR motifs grew in tumor during treatment. Only a couple of HPV16-positive patients supplied the functional HPV-specificity definition.

There are 16 residues in the CDR3. The germline V gene encodes CDR1 LGHNA and CDR2 YNFKEQ. The V segment lost 2 bases and the J segment 5 bases; nucleotides outside the gene matches: 5. Sequenced by immunoSEQ multiplex PCR; TCRdb stores in-frame clones only, minus some. The sample records 15,000 to 20,000 clones, more than 70% being singletons. To note about this clone: The antigen remains unidentified.

Samples were taken several times over chemoradiotherapy. This material was obtained from a patient who underwent chemoradiotherapy. The chain couples TRBV4-2 to TRBJ2-1; 11 bases align to TRBD1. The sequence was obtained from a human donor with HPV-associated anogenital cancer. The CDR3 DNA reads TGTGCCAGCAGCCAACCCGGACAGGGGGCGCACAATGAGCAGTTCTTC. This translates into CASSQPGQGAHNEQFF.